This T cell receptor beta chain was recovered during a study of blood T cell repertoires in COVID-19 (TCRdb year 2020). With regard to the full study: Samples from collaborators originated in the United States, Italy and Spain and spanned both the acute and convalescent phases of COVID-19. The sample metadata nearly always contained a de-identified subject ID, COVID-19 status, age in years and sex. A freely available public database, intended as a resource for researchers studying the immune response to SARS-CoV-2, is where the repertoires were released. The prospective study material was composed of cDNA or gDNA derived from T cells, B-cell-depleted T cells, or PBMCs. The samples were drawn from the first 160 participants of the ongoing ImmuneRACE study and from more than 1,000 subjects provided by 6 global collaborators. Where HLA class I and class II types were available, the types were taken from metadata supplied by the sample provider, not from assay-based typing. Deeply sampled blood TCRbeta repertoires from subjects exposed to, actively infected with, or recovered from COVID-19 were included in the dataset.

The CDR3 starts with the cysteine, ends with the phenylalanine, and has 15 residues. Just CDR3 DNA is preserved here, 45 bases in frame from base 1. Via the germline V gene, CDR1 is MNHEY and CDR2 SVGAGI. Cut back by 8 bases and 3 bases, the V and J ends lie 14 bases apart. In Seattle, one collaborating source enrolled patients while the infection was active and tracked those patients longitudinally over the course of disease. Whole blood was collected in K2EDTA tubes by collaborating institutions according to the institutions' own protocols. Collaborator samples were shipped for TCRbeta analysis as frozen whole blood, isolated PBMCs, or DNA extracted from either sample type. TCRbeta CDR3 regions were amplified from genomic DNA by means of the immunoSEQ Assay, a bias-controlled multiplex PCR. On the authors' methods: The number of nucleated cells in each sample was estimated by amplification of reference gene primers within the assay. To quantify the absolute abundance of each unique TCRbeta CDR3 rearrangement, sequence reads were collapsed and filtered. Productive Simpson clonality was computed per sample as the square root of Simpson's diversity index over productive rearrangements. TCRdb took over this immuneACCESS table, retaining in-frame rearrangements with V and J assigned. Such tables are incomplete; in checked studies, under half of the missing clones stem from an unresolved V gene, and the remainder is unexplained. V, J and clone size reflect that table, while D and trimming were determined from the DNA. The sample contains approximately 300,000 clones, around 90% of them found a single time. Roughly 7% of the sample is taken by the ten largest.

In regard to this clone: The specificity of this receptor is unknown. No qualities accompany the bases; no much larger clone lies one base away.

The research as a whole found: Clinical and demographic metadata were provided uncurated, with the amount varying by source and participant.

The receptor was derived from a woman in her twenties or thirties with COVID-19, enrolled during active disease. The receptor chain draws on TRBV6-5 and TRBJ2-6; a weak D assignment points to TRBD2 (6 bases agree). Sequenced: peripheral blood. The CDR3 protein is CASWGGVNGANVLTF. DNA sequence: TGTGCCAGCTGGGGCGGGGTTAATGGGGCCAACGTCCTGACTTTC.